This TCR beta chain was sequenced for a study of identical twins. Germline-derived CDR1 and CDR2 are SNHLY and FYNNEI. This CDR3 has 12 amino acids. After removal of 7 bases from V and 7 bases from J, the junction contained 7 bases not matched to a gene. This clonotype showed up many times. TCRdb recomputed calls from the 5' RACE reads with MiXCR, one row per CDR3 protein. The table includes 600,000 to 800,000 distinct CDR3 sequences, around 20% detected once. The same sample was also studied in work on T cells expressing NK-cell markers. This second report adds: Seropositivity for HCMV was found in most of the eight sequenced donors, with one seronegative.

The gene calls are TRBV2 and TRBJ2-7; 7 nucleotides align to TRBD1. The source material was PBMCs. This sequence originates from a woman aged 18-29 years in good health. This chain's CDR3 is CASNQGEWEQYF. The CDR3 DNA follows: TGTGCCAGCAATCAGGGGGAATGGGAGCAGTACTTC.